This T cell receptor beta chain was found in a study of graft-versus-host responses after intestinal transplantation. Libraries were prepared by immunoSEQ multiplex PCR; TCRdb keeps only in-frame clonotypes and omits some of them. The sample has around 90,000 clones; 85% to 95% are singletons. Study results and limitations: The presence of high graft-versus-host to host-versus-graft clonal ratios in allografts characterized patients with graft-donor T cell macrochimerism.

A note on this clone: The target antigen is unknown.

Trimming cost V 11 bases and J 2 bases; bases outside gene matches: 5. The CDR3 runs to 12 residues. From germline, CDR1 is KGHSH and CDR2 LQKENI. This chain joins TRBV18 and TRBJ1-1; TRBD1 aligns across 7 bases. The clonotype originates from a human donor who was the organ donor for an intestinal transplant. This specimen consisted of unstimulated CD8+ T cells sorted from spleen or lymph node cells, obtained before transplant. CDR3 sequence: CAAGDSNTEAFF. CDR3 coding DNA: TGTGCCGCCGGGGACAGCAACACTGAAGCTTTCTTT.